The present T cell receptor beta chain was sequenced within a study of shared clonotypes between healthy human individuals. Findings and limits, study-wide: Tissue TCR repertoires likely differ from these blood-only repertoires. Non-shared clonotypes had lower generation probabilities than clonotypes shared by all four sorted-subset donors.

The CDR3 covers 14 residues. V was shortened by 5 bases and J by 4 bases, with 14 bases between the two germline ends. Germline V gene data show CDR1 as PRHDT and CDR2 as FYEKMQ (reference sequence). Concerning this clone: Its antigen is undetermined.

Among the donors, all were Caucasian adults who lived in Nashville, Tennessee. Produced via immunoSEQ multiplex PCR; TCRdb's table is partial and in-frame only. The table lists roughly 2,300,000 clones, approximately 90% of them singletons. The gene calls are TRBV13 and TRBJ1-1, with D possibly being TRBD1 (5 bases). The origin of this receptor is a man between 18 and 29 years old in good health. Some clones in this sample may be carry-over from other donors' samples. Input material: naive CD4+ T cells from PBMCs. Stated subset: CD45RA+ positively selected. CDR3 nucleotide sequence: TGTGCCAGCAGCCCCGTAGACGGGGCCACTGAAGCTTTCTTT. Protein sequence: CASSPVDGATEAFF.